This entry lists 28 T cell receptor beta chains sequenced from one sample in a study of naive and memory T cell subsets. A UMI-containing oligonucleotide was joined by 3' ligation to the TCR cDNA template. The SP2 primer and nested alpha and beta constant region primers amplified ligated cDNA in four rounds. One entry per CDR3 protein, called by TCRdb with MiXCR from the 5' RACE reads. Of roughly 60,000 distinct CDR3 sequences listed, over 7% are singletons. These receptors were collected from a male donor in good health.

This clonotype was found a few times. The rearrangement links TRBV10-3 to TRBJ2-6, with TRBD1 matching 8 bases. After removal of 11 bases from V and 0 bases from J, the junction contained 9 bases not matched to a gene. There are 16 residues in the CDR3. The V gene's germline CDR1 is ENHRY and CDR2 SYGVKD. The DNA of the CDR3 is TGTGCCGTTCCGGGACAGGCAAGCTCTGGGGCCAACGTCCTGACTTTC. Its translation is CAVPGQASSGANVLTF.

This clonotype turned up a few times. V gene TRBV7-9 combines with J gene TRBJ1-2; D call uncertain. Germline V lookup: CDR1 SEHNR, CDR2 FQNEAQ (reference sequence). The CDR3 extends over 14 amino acids. V gave up 5 bases and J gave up 4 bases, with 14 bases separating them. CDR3 DNA: TGTGCCAGCAGCGGCCATAGAGAACTCTATGGCTACACCTTC. It specifies CASSGHRELYGYTF.

This clonotype has a handful of counts. V usage is TRBV6-5 and J usage is TRBJ1-1; unclear D gene. Germline assignment: CDR1 MNHEY and CDR2 SVGAGI. The ends were cut back, 6 bases at V and 7 bases at J, with 24 bases in the middle. The CDR3 runs 16 residues. CDR3 nucleotides: TGTGCCAGCAGAGTCACGGGCAACTCCCAATACGGTGAAGCTTTCTTT. Translated, it gives CASRVTGNSQYGEAFF.

About this clonotype itself: A much bigger clone sits one base away, suggesting this may be a read error. Given the absence of the conserved phenylalanine or tryptophan at the CDR3 end, a read error is likely. This CDR3 is CSVAGSQGTEAFY. The CDR3 coding sequence is TGCAGCGTTGCGGGATCCCAGGGCACTGAAGCTTTCTAT. V gene TRBV29-1 combines with J gene TRBJ1-1, with a weak D call TRBD1 (5 bases). The CDR3 sequence is 13 residues long. V gave up 4 bases and J gave up 4 bases, with 13 bases separating them. Germline CDR1 and CDR2: SQVTM and ANQGSEA.

The sample holds a few counts of this clonotype. The chain joins TRBV6-1 to TRBJ2-3; D call uncertain. Germline loops: CDR1 MNHNS, CDR2 SASEGT. V dropped 7 bases and J dropped 0 bases, with 8 bases sitting between them. The CDR3 has 13 amino acids. The CDR3, as DNA: TGTGCCAGCACACAGCAAAGCACAGATACGCAGTATTTT. Its translation: CASTQQSTDTQYF.

At least ten counts were recorded for this clonotype. V is TRBV5-1 and J is TRBJ1-2, with 9 nucleotides matching TRBD1. The CDR3 consists of 13 residues. Germline V gene sequence: CDR1 SGHRS, CDR2 YFSETQ. After removal of 3 bases from V and 6 bases from J, the junction contained 3 bases not matched to a gene. CDR3 loop: CASSSGTGNGYTF. For the CDR3, the DNA is TGCGCCAGCAGCTCCGGGACAGGGAATGGCTACACCTTC.

V and J are TRBV27 and TRBJ2-1; TRBD1 is a possible D gene (5 bases). V lost 8 bases, J lost 6 bases, and 17 bases lay in between. The CDR3 contains 14 residues. Germline V gene lookup returns CDR1 MNHEY and CDR2 SMNVEV (reference sequence). CDR3 nucleotide sequence: TGTGCCAGCCGTTCGCTACTTAGGGGCAATGAGCAGTTCTTC. Its protein is CASRSLLRGNEQFF.

The gene calls are TRBV5-1 and TRBJ1-1, with no clear D. Trimming shortened V by 2 bases and J by 0 bases, and 8 bases separated the two germline ends. In germline, CDR1 is SGHRS, CDR2 YFSETQ. The CDR3 totals 14 residues. CDR3 sequence reads: CASSLDNMNTEAFF. As DNA, the CDR3 is TGCGCCAGCAGCTTAGACAACATGAACACTGAAGCTTTCTTT. Combining the CDR3 with reference TRBV5-1 and TRBJ1-1 gives the whole variable domain KAGVTQTPRYLIKTRGQQVTLSCSPISGHRSVSWYQQTPGQGLQFLFEYFSETQRNKGNFPGRFSGRQFSNSRSEMNVSTLELGDSALYLCASSLDNMNTEAFFGQGTRLTVV.

This clonotype has only a few counts. The rearrangement joins TRBV4-2 to TRBJ1-5; D unclear. CDR3 size: 15 residues. Germline assignment: CDR1 LGHNA and CDR2 YNFKEQ. V was trimmed by 0 bases and J by 6 bases, leaving 12 bases between them. CDR3 bases: TGTGCCAGCAGCCAAGAGGGCGGAGATGTTCAGCCCCAGCATTTT. Translation: CASSQEGGDVQPQHF.

The genes are TRBV5-1 and TRBJ1-1; D may be TRBD1 (5 bases). The CDR3 runs to 13 residues. Germline V lookup: CDR1 SGHRS, CDR2 YFSETQ. Trimming stripped 4 bases from V and 5 bases from J, with 12 bases between. DNA for the CDR3: TGCGCCAGCAGCGTGGTGGGGGGAACTGAAGCTTTCTTT. It is translated as CASSVVGGTEAFF.

The table lists this clonotype with many counts. CDR3: CASSLGTGVGYTF. The CDR3 DNA reads TGTGCCAGCAGTTTAGGGACAGGCGTTGGCTACACCTTC. The genes are TRBV12-3 or TRBV12-4 and TRBJ1-2, with TRBD1 matching 7 bases. The J segment lost 7 bases and the V segment lost 1 base, leaving 3 bases of the junction unmatched. CDR3 length: 13 amino acids.

This clonotype was picked up many times. The chain employs TRBV18 and TRBJ2-7; 7 nucleotides align to TRBD1. Looked up from germline, CDR1 is KGHSH and CDR2 is LQKENI. This CDR3 spans 15 amino acids. Losses at the gene ends were 3 bases for V and 5 bases for J; bases not matched to a gene: 10. CDR3 loop: CASSPSRDSQDEQYF. CDR3 nucleotide sequence: TGTGCCAGCTCACCGTCCCGGGACAGTCAGGACGAGCAGTACTTC.

The chain joins TRBV20-1 to TRBJ2-7, with a weak D call TRBD1 (5 bases). Germline CDR1 DFQATT, CDR2 SNEGSKA (reference sequence). V was pared by 5 bases and J by 1 base, with 12 bases between. This CDR3 is built from 13 residues. The CDR3 nucleotides are TGCAGTGCTCCTAGGGGATATTCCTACGAGCAGTACTTC. Amino acid sequence: CSAPRGYSYEQYF.

This clonotype showed up many times. The rearrangement joins TRBV29-1 to TRBJ2-7; 7 positions agree with TRBD2. The germline V gene has CDR1 SQVTM and CDR2 ANQGSEA. The trim removed 2 bases at V and 0 bases at J, leaving 16 bases unmatched. CDR3 length: 18 amino acids. This chain's CDR3 is CSVEQHTSAGTISYEQYF. CDR3 nucleotide sequence: TGCAGCGTTGAACAGCATACTAGCGCGGGTACGATCTCCTACGAGCAGTACTTC.

This clonotype was found many times. The chain recombines TRBV7-9 with TRBJ2-7; D is perhaps TRBD1 or TRBD2 (6 bases each). The CDR3 contains 12 residues. V lost 8 bases and J lost 6, with 14 bases in between. Germline loops: CDR1 SEHNR, CDR2 FQNEAQ (reference sequence). The chain's CDR3 is CASGGPPSEQYF. In DNA, the CDR3 is TGTGCCAGCGGGGGGCCGCCCTCCGAGCAGTACTTC. The full variable domain, with the rest looked up from reference TRBV7-9 and TRBJ2-7, is DTGVSQNPRHKITKRGQNVTFRCDPISEHNRLYWYRQTLGQGPEFLTYFQNEAQLEKSRLLSDRFSAERPKGSFSTLEIQRTEQGDSAMYLCASGGPPSEQYFGPGTRLTVT.

This clonotype showed up many times. The genes are TRBV29-1 and TRBJ2-3; no definite D call. Germline values: CDR1 SQVTM, CDR2 ANQGSEA. Deletions cut 1 base from V and 3 bases from J, with 14 bases between. CDR3 length equals 15 residues. Here the CDR3 reads CSVEGASSGTDTQYF. The CDR3 nucleotides read TGCAGCGTTGAAGGGGCCTCCTCCGGAACAGATACGCAGTATTTT.

Many counts were recorded for this clonotype. J is TRBJ2-2 and V is TRBV19, with D perhaps matching TRBD2 (5 bases). The length of the CDR3 is 15 residues. Germline lookup yields CDR1 LNHDA and CDR2 SQIVND (reference sequence). V was trimmed by 7 bases and J by 7 bases, leaving 19 bases between them. CDR3 in amino acids: CASIVGAGTVGELFF. In nucleotides, the CDR3 is TGTGCCAGTATAGTCGGTGCGGGCACAGTCGGGGAGCTGTTTTTT.

This clonotype has ten or more counts. The gene calls are TRBV5-1 and TRBJ2-5; tentatively, D is TRBD2 (6 bases). In germline, CDR1 is SGHRS, CDR2 YFSETQ. Deletions cut 0 bases from V and 5 bases from J, with 11 bases between. This CDR3 is built from 14 residues. CDR3 in DNA: TGCGCCAGCAGCTTGGGCGGGGCTGTGGAGACCCAGTACTTC. Protein sequence: CASSLGGAVETQYF.

The V call is TRBV7-7, the J call TRBJ2-5; D not certain. With 0 bases removed from V and 5 bases from J, the gap between germline ends came to 10 bases. This CDR3 is built from 14 residues. The germline gives CDR1 SSHAT, CDR2 FNYEAQ (reference sequence). The DNA of the CDR3 is TGTGCCAGCAGCTTAGCTGGGGTAGGGGAGACCCAGTACTTC. It specifies CASSLAGVGETQYF.

This clonotype was seen a handful of times. The V call is TRBV29-1, the J call TRBJ1-1; D is unclear. Germline-derived CDR1 and CDR2 are SQVTM and ANQGSEA. The CDR3 is 10 amino acids. Trimming stripped 4 bases from V and 5 bases from J, with 5 bases between. CDR3 nucleotide sequence: TGCAGCGTTGTCCCTACTGAAGCTTTCTTT. Translation gives CSVVPTEAFF.

This clonotype was recorded many times. This rearrangement joins TRBV3-1 to TRBJ1-2; D not resolved. Germline V gene data show CDR1 as LGHDT and CDR2 as YNNKEL (reference sequence). The ends were cut back, 5 bases at V and 4 bases at J, with 11 bases in the middle. This CDR3 contains 13 residues. This CDR3 reads CASSLDGVYGYTF. CDR3 nucleotides: TGTGCCAGCAGCTTGGATGGGGTCTATGGCTACACCTTC.

The chain couples TRBV5-1 to TRBJ2-7; D possibly corresponds to TRBD1 (5 bases). The V gene lost 0 bases and the J gene lost 0 bases, with 7 bases spanning the gap. This CDR3 region has 14 residues. The germline gives CDR1 SGHRS, CDR2 YFSETQ. CDR3 amino acids: CASSLGRDSYEQYF. The CDR3 coding sequence is TGCGCCAGCAGCTTGGGCAGGGACTCCTACGAGCAGTACTTC. The complete variable domain, with remaining parts taken from reference TRBV5-1 and TRBJ2-7, reads KAGVTQTPRYLIKTRGQQVTLSCSPISGHRSVSWYQQTPGQGLQFLFEYFSETQRNKGNFPGRFSGRQFSNSRSEMNVSTLELGDSALYLCASSLGRDSYEQYFGPGTRLTVT.

The V gene is TRBV12-3 or TRBV12-4, the J gene TRBJ2-1; D remains unclear. The V gene lost 8 bases and the J gene lost 0 bases, with 8 bases spanning the gap. This CDR3 has 13 residues. DNA of the CDR3: TGTGCCAGCTCGCGGCTCTCCTACAATGAGCAGTTCTTC. Its translation is CASSRLSYNEQFF.

J is TRBJ2-3 and V is TRBV4-1, with TRBD1 as a possible D gene (6 bases). Per germline, CDR1 MGHRA and CDR2 YSYEKL. The CDR3 is 16 amino acids. V was pared by 2 bases and J by 4 bases, with 16 bases between. The CDR3 spells CASSQLQGLASDTQYF. The CDR3 DNA reads as TGCGCCAGCAGCCAATTACAGGGCCTGGCGTCAGATACGCAGTATTTT.

This clonotype was detected many times. This chain connects TRBV6-5 to TRBJ2-7, with D maybe TRBD1 (6 bases). Germline assignment: CDR1 MNHEY and CDR2 SVGAGI. Deletions cut 0 bases from V and 6 bases from J, with 9 bases between. CDR3 length: 13 amino acids. CDR3 protein: CASSYSLGGEQYF. The CDR3 DNA follows: TGTGCCAGCAGTTACTCGTTAGGGGGCGAGCAGTACTTC.

This clonotype turned up a few times. The V gene is TRBV12-3 or TRBV12-4, the J gene TRBJ2-5; tentatively, D is TRBD1 or TRBD2 (5 bases each). The CDR3 extends over 14 amino acids. The germline V and J ends were trimmed by 6 bases and 1 base, with 12 bases remaining between them. CDR3 protein: CASSPGPSQETQYF. CDR3 in DNA: TGTGCCAGCAGCCCGGGACCCTCCCAAGAGACCCAGTACTTC.

This clonotype was recorded many times. V and J are TRBV6-2 or TRBV6-3 and TRBJ2-7; D perhaps matches TRBD2 (6 bases). This CDR3 has 14 residues. V was shortened by 6 bases and J by 2 bases, with 14 bases between the two germline ends. Per germline, CDR1 MNHEY and CDR2 SVGEGT. The CDR3: CASSDRGLTYEQYF. CDR3 nucleotides: TGTGCCAGCAGCGATCGGGGACTCACCTACGAGCAGTACTTC.

This clonotype was seen only a few times. The chain is built from TRBV7-8 and TRBJ1-4; 10 nucleotides align to TRBD1. Germline V gene sequence: CDR1 SGHVS, CDR2 FQNEAQ. The V segment lost 6 bases and the J segment 8 bases; nucleotides outside the gene matches: 6. The CDR3 is 14 residues long. DNA for the CDR3: TGTGCCAGCAGAGCCGGGACAGGGGACGAAAAACTGTTTTTT. Translating it yields CASRAGTGDEKLFF.